This T cell receptor beta chain was sequenced for a study of PD-L1 blockade in urothelial cancer. Study summary: Patients, treated from 2014 onward, received atezolizumab 1,200 mg intravenously every 3 weeks. Specimens of blood held a median count of 141,255 T cells. Notes on the study in general: For durable-benefit patients, tumor-associated blood clones expanded more at 3 weeks. Pretreatment blood TCR clonality under the median forecast improved survival.

The time point denotes: pretreatment peripheral blood. Some clones are missing from TCRdb's copy, which holds only in-frame ones; the method was immunoSEQ multiplex PCR. The sample lists some 50,000 clones; roughly 87% were seen once. V lost 3 bases and J lost 2, with 10 bases in between. The CDR3 length is 14 residues. The germline gives CDR1 SGHRS, CDR2 YFSETQ. The count of this clone is one. The antigen remains unidentified. This receptor was taken from a woman aged 55 to 70 with urothelial cancer. Specimen: PBMCs, collected around atezolizumab (anti-PD-L1) treatment. The chain links TRBV5-1 to TRBJ2-3; D might be TRBD1 (5 bases). The CDR3 nucleotides read TGCGCCAGCAGCTCCCGGACACACACAGATACGCAGTATTTT. It encodes CASSSRTHTDTQYF.